Presented here are 18 T cell receptor beta chains from one specimen sequenced in a study of beta chain features in type 1 diabetes. General study points: All four CD4+ subsets of Type 1 diabetes patients contained TCRB CDR3s that were moderately but significantly shorter.

Their antigens remain unidentified. As every portion of the isolated RNA was reverse transcribed, the sequencing read expressed TCRB transcripts. The table came from immunoSEQ multiplex PCR; TCRdb's copy has only in-frame clones and leaves some out. This table has more than 300,000 clones, roughly 12% appearing once. The source material was naive CD4+ T cells from blood. All receptors come from a woman between 18 and 29 years old with type 1 diabetes.

In this sample, this clone turned up a few times. The CDR3 DNA reads as TGTGCCTGGAATCTGGCTGGTGAAGAAAAACTGTTTTTT. Its protein product is CAWNLAGEEKLFF. This chain joins TRBV30 and TRBJ1-4, with D unresolved. Germline assignment: CDR1 GTSNPN and CDR2 SVGIG (reference sequence). V was clipped by 4 bases and J by 8 bases, with 14 bases between them. CDR3 length: 13 amino acids.

The rearrangement uses TRBV29-1 and TRBJ2-7; 13 nucleotides align to TRBD2. Unmatched junction bases numbered 3, after V lost 7 bases and J lost 6 bases. The V gene's germline CDR1 is SQVTM and CDR2 ANQGSEA. The CDR3 spans 12 residues. CDR3 nucleotide sequence: TGCAGCGCGGGACTAGCGGGACGCGAGCAGTACTTC. Translated, it gives CSAGLAGREQYF.

The chain employs TRBV4-3 and TRBJ2-2; no clear D gene. Per the germline V gene, CDR1 is LGHNA and CDR2 is YSLEER. The CDR3 runs to 15 residues. Trimming took off 0 bases at V and 8 bases at J, with 13 bases between the two ends. For the CDR3, the DNA is TGCGCCAGCAGCCAAGATCCACATAATTCTGGGGAGCTGTTTTTT. Translation: CASSQDPHNSGELFF.

The table lists this clone with a few counts. The rearrangement links TRBV7-2 to TRBJ2-7; D unresolved. Germline V lookup: CDR1 SGHTA, CDR2 FQGNSA. This CDR3 has 14 residues. V dropped 1 base and J dropped 3 bases, with 10 bases sitting between them. The CDR3 loop is CASSLDGLFYEQYF. The CDR3 nucleotides are TGTGCCAGCAGCTTAGATGGGCTGTTCTACGAGCAGTACTTC.

Concerning this clone itself: Other DNA sequences of this sample code for an identical CDR3. The J gene is TRBJ2-5, the V gene TRBV14; D is perhaps TRBD1 (6 bases). CDR1 and CDR2 (germline): SGHDN, FVKESK. Trimming cost V 1 base and J 4 bases, with 10 bases left between them. CDR3 length: 14 amino acids. In DNA form, the CDR3 reads TGTGCCAGCAGCCAAGCAGGGGCCCGAGAGACCCAGTACTTC. Amino acids: CASSQAGARETQYF.

About this clone: Without the conserved terminal phenylalanine or tryptophan, this CDR3 likely stems from a read error. It is unclear where the CDR3 begins or ends on the DNA, so no DNA is shown, and the CDR3 is as TCRdb lists it. J is TRBJ1-2 and V is TRBV7-2. Ends included, the CDR3 has 16 residues. Germline CDR1 and CDR2: SGHTA and FQGNSA. Here the CDR3 reads CASSADVGLWSAFGAI.

This CDR3 reads CASSAATAYGYTF. The CDR3 DNA sequence: TGTGCCAGTAGTGCTGCGACAGCCTATGGCTACACCTTC. The V and J genes are TRBV19 and TRBJ1-2; D perhaps matches TRBD1 (5 bases). The ends were cut back, 5 bases at V and 4 bases at J, with 11 bases in the middle. CDR1 and CDR2 from the germline V gene are LNHDA and SQIVND (reference sequence). The CDR3 extends over 13 amino acids.

The rearrangement uses TRBV7-2 and TRBJ2-7; 7 bases are a match to TRBD2. After removal of 0 bases from V and 0 bases from J, the junction contained 5 bases not matched to a gene. CDR3 length: 16 residues. The germline CDR1 and CDR2 sequences are SGHTA and FQGNSA. CDR3 nucleotide sequence: TGTGCCAGCAGCTTAGCGGGAGGGTTAAGCTCCTACGAGCAGTACTTC. This codes for CASSLAGGLSSYEQYF.

This clone was counted a few times. The rearrangement joins TRBV4-3 to TRBJ1-5; D perhaps matches TRBD1 (5 bases). The CDR3 sequence is 15 residues long. Deletions cut 0 bases from V and 8 bases from J, with 14 bases between. The V gene's germline CDR1 is LGHNA and CDR2 YSLEER. The CDR3 nucleotides are TGCGCCAGCAGCCAAGATTCAGGGCCCGGTGAGCCCCAGCATTTT. As protein: CASSQDSGPGEPQHF.

The chain links TRBV9 to TRBJ2-1, with 9 bases matching TRBD1. The V segment lost 3 bases and the J segment 5 bases; nucleotides outside the gene matches: 9. The CDR3 extends over 16 amino acids. Germline CDR1 and CDR2: SGDLS and YYNGEE. CDR3 region: CASSADRGTRNNEQFF. Written as DNA, the CDR3 is TGTGCCAGCAGCGCCGACAGGGGGACCCGAAACAATGAGCAGTTCTTC.

The chain links TRBV11-2 to TRBJ2-6; tentative D call: TRBD2 (5 bases). CDR1 is SGHAT, CDR2 FQNNGV, per germline. Trimming took 7 bases from V and 0 from J, leaving 19 bases between them. The CDR3 extends over 18 amino acids. The CDR3 sequence: CASTPRRLPDSGANVLTF. CDR3 nucleotide sequence: TGTGCCAGCACCCCCCGTCGACTACCGGACTCTGGGGCCAACGTCCTGACTTTC. Combining the CDR3 with reference TRBV11-2 and TRBJ2-6 gives the whole variable domain EAGVAQSPRYKIIEKRQSVAFWCNPISGHATLYWYQQILGQGPKLLIQFQNNGVVDDSQLPKDRFSAERLKGVDSTLKIQPAKLEDSAVYLCASTPRRLPDSGANVLTFGAGSRLTVL.

Only a few counts were recorded for this clone. This sequence joins TRBV28 and TRBJ2-5; D gene unclear. The CDR3 contains 13 residues. The V and J ends lost 5 bases and 4 bases respectively, with 11 bases between them. The germline gives CDR1 MDHEN, CDR2 SYDVKM. CDR3 region: CASSKPGVETQYF. The CDR3 DNA reads TGTGCCAGCAGTAAACCGGGTGTAGAGACCCAGTACTTC.

This clone has more than one count but fewer than ten. The rearrangement links TRBV11-1 to TRBJ2-1, with 12 bases lining up with TRBD2. The V segment lost 5 bases and the J segment 8 bases; nucleotides outside the gene matches: 10. This CDR3 is built from 16 residues. Germline CDR1 SGHAT, CDR2 FQDESV (reference sequence). The CDR3 spells CASSPTLAGGGHEQFF. Here the CDR3 DNA reads TGTGCCAGCAGCCCTACACTAGCGGGAGGCGGGCATGAGCAGTTCTTC. Looking up the rest from reference TRBV11-1 and TRBJ2-1 gives the full variable domain: EAEVAQSPRYKITEKSQAVAFWCDPISGHATLYWYRQILGQGPELLVQFQDESVVDDSQLPKDRFSAERLKGVDSTLKIQPAELGDSAMYLCASSPTLAGGGHEQFFGPGTRLTVL.

The chain uses TRBV10-3 and TRBJ2-3, with D hard to call. V was cut by 8 bases and J by 5 bases, with 14 bases left in between. Per the germline V gene, CDR1 is ENHRY and CDR2 is SYGVKD. The length of the CDR3 is 13 residues. The CDR3 reads CAISDRSGDTQYF. The CDR3 nucleotides read TGTGCCATCTCGGATAGATCAGGAGATACGCAGTATTTT.

This clone was found a few times. V and J are TRBV7-9 and TRBJ1-1, with D maybe TRBD1 (6 bases). The V gene's germline CDR1 is SEHNR and CDR2 FQNEAQ (reference sequence). CDR3 size: 12 residues. Deletions cut 2 bases from V and 8 bases from J, with 9 bases between. CDR3 region: CASSLQQGEAFF. CDR3 nucleotides: TGTGCCAGCAGCTTACAGCAGGGGGAAGCTTTCTTT.

A few counts support this clone. The rearrangement uses TRBV15 and TRBJ1-2; 7 nucleotides agree with TRBD1. The CDR3 extends over 15 amino acids. Germline V CDR1 and CDR2: LNHNV, YYDKDF (reference sequence). J gave up 4 bases and V 2 bases, and 7 bases lay outside the gene matches. The CDR3 loop reads CATSRPTGLPYGYTF. The CDR3 region has the DNA TGTGCCACCAGCAGACCGACAGGGCTCCCCTATGGCTACACCTTC.

The gene calls are TRBV11-2 and TRBJ2-1, with 11 bases fitting TRBD2. CDR1 is SGHAT and CDR2 is FQNNGV in the germline V gene. V dropped 3 bases and J dropped 9; count of bases not matched to a gene: 7. The CDR3 has 15 residues. Here the CDR3 DNA reads TGTGCCAGCAGCTTTGCACTAGCGGGAGCGGTTGAGCAGTTCTTC. It codes for CASSFALAGAVEQFF.

This clone has only a few counts. The chain links TRBV2 to TRBJ2-3; D not certain. The CDR3 is made up of 12 amino acids. Germline values: CDR1 SNHLY, CDR2 FYNNEI. Trimming removed 3 bases at V and 6 bases at J, with 7 bases between. The CDR3 loop is CASSDGPDTQYF. CDR3 sequence (DNA): TGTGCCAGCAGTGACGGTCCGGATACGCAGTATTTT.